The clone carrying this TCR beta chain came up many times. Germline V gene lookup returns CDR1 SGHRS and CDR2 YFSETQ. CDR3 length equals 15 residues. V gave up 5 bases and J gave up 0 bases; unmatched junction bases: 4. This sample is part of a study of human T cells and chemical hapten exposure. In the study overall: Patch tests applied 0.01% DPC to the upper back and were scored after 6 days.

Time point reported: patch test 3, about 24 weeks after DPC sensitization. As to treatment: therapeutic diphenylcyclopropenone sensitization with weekly scalp DPC. Whole blood that had not been fractionated was the source of extracted total RNA. Via MiXCR, TCRdb re-called the RACE reads, giving one row per CDR3 protein. The table has over 30,000 distinct CDR3 sequences, more than 8% seen once. Sequencing was performed on whole blood, taken in connection with sensitization to the hapten diphenylcyclopropenone (DPC). The receptor was isolated from a man in his fifties or sixties with alopecia areata. Some clones in this sample may be carry-over from other donors' samples. This chain connects TRBV5-1 to TRBJ2-2; TRBD1 aligns across 7 bases. The CDR3 here is CASRTGTANTGELFF. CDR3 bases: TGCGCCAGCAGAACCGGGACAGCGAACACCGGGGAGCTGTTTTTT.